This T cell receptor (beta chain) was identified during a study of T cell responses to AZD1222 COVID-19 vaccine. CDR1 and CDR2 (germline): ENHRY, SYGVKD. V was cut by 4 bases and J by 3 bases, with 9 bases left in between. CDR3 size: 13 residues. Analyses pooled second doses at about 4 or about 12 weeks. Assay used: immunoSEQ multiplex PCR; TCRdb lists only in-frame clones, some missing. The sample has under 80,000 clones; over 75% are singletons. The material sequenced was peripheral blood, taken 28 days after the second AZD1222 dose. This chain links TRBV10-3 with TRBJ1-1; D possibly corresponds to TRBD1 (6 bases). This TCR was recovered from an adult who received the AZD1222 COVID-19 vaccine. CDR3 in amino acids: CAISGTAYTEAFF. The CDR3 bases are TGTGCCATCAGTGGGACAGCATACACTGAAGCTTTCTTT.